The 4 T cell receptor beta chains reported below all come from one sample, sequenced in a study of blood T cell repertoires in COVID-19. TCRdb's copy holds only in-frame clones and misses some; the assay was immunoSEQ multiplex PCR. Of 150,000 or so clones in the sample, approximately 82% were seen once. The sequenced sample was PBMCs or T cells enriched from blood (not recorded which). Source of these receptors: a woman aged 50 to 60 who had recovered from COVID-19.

As DNA, the CDR3 is TGTGCCAGCAGCTCCGGGGGATCGAGCTCCTATAATTCACCCCTCCACTTT. Its protein product is CASSSGGSSSYNSPLHF. The chain links TRBV5-5 to TRBJ1-6, with a tentative D call TRBD1 (5 bases). V gave up 3 bases and J gave up 0 bases, with 13 bases separating them. Germline CDR1 SGHKS, CDR2 YYEKEE (reference sequence). This CDR3 comprises 17 residues.

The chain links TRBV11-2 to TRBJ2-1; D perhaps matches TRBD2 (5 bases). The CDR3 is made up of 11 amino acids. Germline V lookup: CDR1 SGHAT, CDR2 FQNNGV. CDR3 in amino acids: CAGGPSREQFF. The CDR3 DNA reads TGTGCTGGCGGGCCATCTAGGGAGCAGTTCTTC.

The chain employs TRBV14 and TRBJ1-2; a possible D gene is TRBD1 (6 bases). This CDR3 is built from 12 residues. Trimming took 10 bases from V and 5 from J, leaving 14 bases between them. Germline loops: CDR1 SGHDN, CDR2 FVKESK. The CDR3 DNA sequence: TGTGCCACCAAGGACAGTCATTATGGCTACACCTTC. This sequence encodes CATKDSHYGYTF.

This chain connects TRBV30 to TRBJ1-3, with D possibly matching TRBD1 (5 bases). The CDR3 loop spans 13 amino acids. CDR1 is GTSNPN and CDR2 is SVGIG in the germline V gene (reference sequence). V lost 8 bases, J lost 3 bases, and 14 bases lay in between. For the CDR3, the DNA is TGTGCCCGGGGGACCTCGGGTGGAAACACCATATATTTT. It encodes CARGTSGGNTIYF.